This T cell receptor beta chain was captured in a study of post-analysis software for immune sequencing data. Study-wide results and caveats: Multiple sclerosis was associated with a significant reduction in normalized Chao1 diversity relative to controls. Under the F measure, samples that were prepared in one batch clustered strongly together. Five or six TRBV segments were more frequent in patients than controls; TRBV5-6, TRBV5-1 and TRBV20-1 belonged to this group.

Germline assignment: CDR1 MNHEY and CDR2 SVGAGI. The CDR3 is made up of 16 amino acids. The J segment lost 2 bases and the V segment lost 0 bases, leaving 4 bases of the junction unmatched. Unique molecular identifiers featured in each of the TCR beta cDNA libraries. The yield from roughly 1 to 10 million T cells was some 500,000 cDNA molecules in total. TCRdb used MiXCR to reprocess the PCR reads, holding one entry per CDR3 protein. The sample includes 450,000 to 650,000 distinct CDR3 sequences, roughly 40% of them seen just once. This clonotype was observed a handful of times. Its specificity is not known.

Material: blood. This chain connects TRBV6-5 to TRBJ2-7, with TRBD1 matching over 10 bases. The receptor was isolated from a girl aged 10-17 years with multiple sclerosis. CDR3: CASSYSGTGDTYEQYF. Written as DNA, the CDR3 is TGTGCCAGCAGTTACTCCGGGACAGGGGATACCTACGAGCAGTACTTC.